A selection of T cell receptor beta chains follows, all from one sample in a study of T cell responses to AZD1222 COVID-19 vaccine. The method was immunoSEQ multiplex PCR; TCRdb's version includes in-frame clones alone and lacks a portion of them. This sample carries 150,000 to 200,000 clones, about 92% of them seen once, and the ten largest clones take 3% to 5%. The sample here was peripheral blood, taken on day 0 of AZD1222 vaccination. These receptors were collected from an adult in good health. CDR3s include the opening cysteine and the closing phenylalanine or tryptophan. D genes are given only for firm matches. Some rows have no size entry. The others give once, few or many, or a class for an expanded clone.

TRBV7-2	NA	TRBJ1-4	TRBD1	CASSLGWTGTGTEKLFF	TGTGCCAGCAGCTTAGGATGGACCGGGACAGGAACTGAAAAACTGTTTTTT
TRBV5-6	NA	TRBJ2-1	NA	CASSPVSLGSYNEQFF	TGTGCCAGCAGCCCGGTGAGTCTAGGGTCCTACAATGAGCAGTTCTTC
TRBV7-6	NA	TRBJ1-2	NA	CASSLGSGGASGYTF	TGTGCCAGCAGCTTAGGGTCGGGGGGCGCAAGTGGCTACACCTTC
TRBV4-1	NA	TRBJ1-6	TRBD1	CASSPRQGISSYNSPLHF	TGCGCCAGCAGCCCAAGACAGGGGATTAGCTCCTATAATTCACCCCTCCACTTT
TRBV5-1	NA	TRBJ1-6	TRBD1	CASSQTGVNSPLHF	TGCGCCAGCAGCCAGACAGGGGTTAATTCACCCCTCCACTTT
TRBV7-9	NA	TRBJ2-2	NA	CASSSQTSTGELFF	TGTGCCAGCAGCTCCCAGACTAGTACCGGGGAGCTGTTTTTT
TRBV4-1	NA	TRBJ1-5	NA	CASSRTFGKSQPQHF	TGCGCCAGCAGCCGGACGTTCGGGAAGAGTCAGCCCCAGCATTTT
TRBV2	NA	TRBJ1-4	NA	CASTVEGNEKLFF	TGTGCCAGCACCGTGGAGGGGAATGAAAAACTGTTTTTT
TRBV7-2	NA	TRBJ2-7	TRBD1	CASSLGTGITYEQYF	TGTGCCAGCAGCTTAGGGACAGGGATAACCTACGAGCAGTACTTC
TRBV6-1	NA	TRBJ2-3	NA	CASSEGARTDTQYF	TGTGCCAGCAGTGAAGGTGCCCGCACAGATACGCAGTATTTT
TRBV29-1	NA	TRBJ1-1	TRBD1	CSGDRGIDTEAFF	TGCAGCGGCGACAGGGGCATTGACACTGAAGCTTTCTTT
TRBV19	NA	TRBJ2-1	NA	CASRAGFNEQFF	TGTGCCAGTAGGGCAGGCTTCAATGAGCAGTTCTTC
TRBV10-1	NA	TRBJ1-2	NA	CASSRAGKMGYTF	TGCGCCAGCAGTCGAGCAGGGAAAATGGGCTACACCTTC
TRBV5-1	NA	TRBJ1-2	NA	CASSLERGGYGYTF	TGCGCCAGCAGCTTGGAGAGGGGGGGCTACGGCTACACCTTC
TRBV11-3	NA	TRBJ1-6	TRBD1	CASSAGQGAPLHF	TGTGCCAGCAGCGCGGGACAGGGGGCACCCCTCCACTTT
TRBV10-3	NA	TRBJ1-5	TRBD1	CAISATGEGQPQHF	TGTGCCATCAGCGCGACAGGGGAAGGTCAGCCCCAGCATTTT
TRBV5-1	NA	TRBJ1-5	TRBD1	CASSPGTGTNQPQHF	TGCGCCAGCAGCCCCGGGACAGGGACCAATCAGCCCCAGCATTTT
TRBV4-2	NA	TRBJ2-1	TRBD2	CASSQDWPSGAYNEQFF	TGTGCCAGCAGCCAAGATTGGCCTAGCGGGGCCTACAATGAGCAGTTCTTC
TRBV14	NA	TRBJ2-7	NA	CASSQVIGAYYEQYF	TGTGCCAGCAGCCAAGTCATCGGGGCTTACTACGAGCAGTACTTC
TRBV5-5	NA	TRBJ1-2	NA	CASSPLNRAGGYTF	TGTGCCAGCAGTCCGCTCAACAGGGCGGGGGGCTACACCTTC
TRBV5-1	NA	TRBJ1-2	NA	CASSEEPWTASNYGYTF	TGCGCCAGCAGTGAGGAGCCCTGGACAGCGAGTAACTATGGCTACACCTTC
TRBV29-1	NA	TRBJ2-7	TRBD1	CSVVGTGTYEQYF	TGCAGCGTTGTAGGGACAGGGACCTACGAGCAGTACTTC
TRBV6-5	NA	TRBJ2-5	TRBD2	CATREGPGERAQYF	TGTGCCACCAGGGAGGGACCAGGAGAAAGGGCCCAGTACTTC
TRBV9	once	TRBJ2-7	NA	CASSVTSTAYEQYF	TGTGCCAGCAGCGTCACCTCCACAGCTTACGAGCAGTACTTC
TRBV11-2	NA	TRBJ1-6	TRBD1	CASSLVGGENNSPLHF	TGTGCCAGCAGCTTAGTAGGGGGCGAGAATAATTCACCCCTCCACTTT
TRBV4-2	NA	TRBJ2-1	TRBD2	CASSQDLASGSNEQFF	TGTGCCAGCAGCCAAGATCTGGCTAGCGGGAGCAATGAGCAGTTCTTC
TRBV28	NA	TRBJ1-2	NA	CASGNRDRGYTF	TGTGCCAGCGGAAATAGGGATCGTGGCTACACCTTC
TRBV7-2	NA	TRBJ2-2	NA	CASSLRSSHTGELFF	TGTGCCAGCAGCTTACGGTCCTCACACACCGGGGAGCTGTTTTTT
TRBV27	NA	TRBJ2-7	TRBD1	CASRTFVFGTGNYEQYF	TGTGCCAGCAGGACGTTTGTGTTTGGGACAGGGAACTACGAGCAGTACTTC
TRBV6-5	once	TRBJ2-1	NA	CASSTSRRAVNEQFF	TGTGCCAGCAGTACAAGCCGGAGGGCGGTGAATGAGCAGTTCTTC
TRBV2	NA	TRBJ2-3	NA	CASSLSTDTQYF	TGTGCCAGCAGCCTGAGCACAGATACGCAGTATTTT